The TCR beta chain under discussion was sequenced for a study of cytomegalovirus exposure and HLA in healthy donors. On the study more broadly: About 85 million unique TCRs from HLA-typed donors were held in an early release of data.

Whole-study results and caveats: Researchers catalogued approximately 170 TCR beta chains as cytomegalovirus-associated. There were a few CMV-associated chains whose specificity for CMV antigens was confirmed in vitro.

This PCR relied on a set of 60 Vbeta primers and 13 Jbeta primers. Sequenced by immunoSEQ multiplex PCR; TCRdb stores in-frame clones only, minus some. The sample carries 99,000 or so clones, 76% recorded once. This clone has a handful of counts. Its antigen is not identified. V was clipped by 0 bases and J by 1 base, with 6 bases between them. CDR3 size: 13 residues. Germline values: CDR1 SQVTM, CDR2 ANQGSEA. Nominally healthy donors were sampled, though unrecorded immune exposures were likely. This receptor was identified in a man aged 35 to 55 in good health and CMV-seropositive. The V and J genes are TRBV29-1 and TRBJ1-2; D gene unclear. Sequenced: PBMCs. This CDR3 reads CSVEDSDNYGYTF. The DNA for the CDR3 is TGCAGCGTTGAAGATTCAGATAACTATGGCTACACCTTC.